This T cell receptor (beta chain) was profiled in a study of cytomegalovirus exposure and HLA in healthy donors. The study's findings and limits: As a later analysis revealed, the rate of TCR association differed by HLA locus, with DRB1 most and HLA-C fewest. Most TCR sequences proved rare, with some public TCRs found in many donors. The listing of approximately 160 TCR beta chains classed them as cytomegalovirus-associated.

Germline-derived CDR1 and CDR2 are SGHNT and YYREEE (reference sequence). V was clipped by 4 bases and J by 1 base, with 8 bases between them. The CDR3 has 14 residues. At collection, donors were nominally healthy, but unrecorded immune exposures were probable. The PCR used 60 Vbeta and 13 Jbeta primers. Only in-frame clones appear in the TCRdb table, and some are missing; sequencing was by immunoSEQ multiplex PCR. Altogether some 150,000 clones are present, 70% to 75% being singletons, with the ten largest covering approximately 15%. Regarding this clone: Its antigen is unidentified.

The rearrangement joins TRBV5-4 to TRBJ2-2; D is unresolved. Sequences were obtained from PBMCs. This TCR derives from a human donor in good health. The CDR3 coding sequence is TGTGCCAGCAGCAAGAGAAAGAACACCGGGGAGCTGTTTTTT. Its translation: CASSKRKNTGELFF.